The entry below gives a single T cell receptor (beta chain) sequence along with its context. Its antigen remains unknown. These data are taken from a study of T cell responses to AZD1222 COVID-19 vaccine. Overall study results and limits: There were mostly white British donors and more females than males, and clonal diversity was possibly underestimated.

Produced via immunoSEQ multiplex PCR; TCRdb's table is partial and in-frame only. The sample yields under 110,000 clones, roughly 87% seen once. Germline CDR1 reads KGHDR; CDR2 reads SFDVKD. Between the trimmed V and J ends, which lost 9 bases and 4 bases, there was a span of 19 bases. This CDR3 contains 15 residues. This TCR was recovered from an adult in good health. Sequences were derived from peripheral blood, sampled on day 0 of AZD1222 vaccination. V usage is TRBV24-1 and J usage is TRBJ2-3, with a tentative D call TRBD2 (6 bases). The CDR3 loop reads CATGGALASADTQYF. CDR3 sequence (DNA): TGTGCCACCGGCGGGGCACTAGCTTCCGCAGATACGCAGTATTTT.